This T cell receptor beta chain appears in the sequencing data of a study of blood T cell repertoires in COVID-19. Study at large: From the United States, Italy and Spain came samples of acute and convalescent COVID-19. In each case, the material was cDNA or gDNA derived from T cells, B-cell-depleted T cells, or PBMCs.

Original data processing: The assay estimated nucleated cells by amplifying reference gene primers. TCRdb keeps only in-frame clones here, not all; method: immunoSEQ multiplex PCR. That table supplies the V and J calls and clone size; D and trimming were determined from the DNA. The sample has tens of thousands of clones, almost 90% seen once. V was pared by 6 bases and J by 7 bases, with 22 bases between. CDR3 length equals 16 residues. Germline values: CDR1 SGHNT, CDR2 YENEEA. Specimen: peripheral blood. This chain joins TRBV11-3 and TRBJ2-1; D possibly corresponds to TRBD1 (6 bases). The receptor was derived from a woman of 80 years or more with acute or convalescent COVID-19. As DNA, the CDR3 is TGTGCCAGCAGTTCCAACCGCAGGGGCAGAGGTAATGAGCAGTTCTTC. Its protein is CASSSNRRGRGNEQFF.